This paragraph reports one TCR beta chain. This clonotype has at least ten counts. Its antigen is not yet known. Base qualities were left out, and no much larger clone turns up one base away. V and J are trimmed by 4 bases and 5 bases, and the gene matches miss 11 bases of the junction. Looking up the germline V gene yields CDR1 MNHNS and CDR2 SASEGT. The CDR3 measures 15 amino acids from cysteine to phenylalanine. Only the CDR3 portion is preserved as DNA: 45 bases, with reading frame beginning at the first base. This entry is derived from a study of CD8 T cells in ankylosing spondylitis (dated by TCRdb to about 2017). Context from the whole study: T cell receptor beta repertoires were profiled in healthy donors and ankylosing spondylitis patients so that disease-linked TCR variants could be found. The full study cohort comprised 25 ankylosing spondylitis patients and some 110 healthy donors. Peripheral blood was sampled, and synovial fluid was additionally collected from ankylosing spondylitis patients.

TCRdb lists the instrument as Illumina HiSeq 2500. Quantitative 5'-RACE with molecular barcodes was used to prepare TCR beta libraries. In the original analysis: Disease-linked TCR variants were identified with a new computational method built on a probabilistic model of VDJ rearrangement. TCRdb reworked the public reads: Q25 trimming with fastp, MiXCR clone assembly, productive beta chains retained. Rows merge per CDR3 protein into single entries with the most common DNA and genes. These V and J calls rely on TCRdb rather than the paper's analysis. Present in this sample are some 140,000 distinct CDR3 sequences, around 6.6% of which were seen just once. Jointly, the top ten make up 9.5% to 15% of the sample. On the study overall, not on this receptor specifically: In peripheral blood, the disease-linked clones were found at relatively low frequencies and had a CD8+ phenotype. Some TCR beta motif variants had previously been reported in synovial fluid and blood of reactive arthritis patients, which suggested common disease-initiation mechanisms. The disease-linked clones were reported as significantly enriched in matched synovial fluid samples from ankylosing spondylitis patients. A TCR beta motif made up of 7 to 9 highly homologous amino acid variants appeared to be characteristic of blood from ankylosing spondylitis patients.

The V and J segments used are TRBV6-1 and TRBJ2-7; TRBD1 agrees with 7 junctional bases. This TCR derives from a female donor with ankylosing spondylitis or in good health (not recorded which). What was sequenced was blood, either unsorted or a sorted T cell fraction (not recorded which). The nucleotide sequence is TGTGCCAGCAGTGGAAGGGGTGGACAGGTCCACGAGCAGTACTTC. This gives the protein CASSGRGGQVHEQYF.